Presented here are 7 T cell receptor beta chains from one specimen sequenced in a study of cytomegalovirus exposure and HLA in healthy donors. A multiplex PCR was run with 60 Vbeta primers and 13 Jbeta primers. The table came from immunoSEQ multiplex PCR; TCRdb's copy has only in-frame clones and leaves some out. There are more than 150,000 clones in the sample; about 80% occur only once, and 6.6% lies in the top ten. Material: PBMCs. The receptors derive from a woman between 50 and 59 years old in good health and CMV-seropositive.

The gene calls are TRBV27 and TRBJ1-1, with D tentatively TRBD1 (5 bases). Trimming cost V 3 bases and J 4 bases, with 15 bases left between them. From germline, CDR1 is MNHEY and CDR2 SMNVEV (reference sequence). The CDR3 is 15 residues long. CDR3: CASSFSTGGGTEAFF. CDR3 bases: TGTGCCAGCAGTTTCTCGACGGGGGGTGGCACTGAAGCTTTCTTT.

This clone was observed a single time. Here the CDR3 DNA reads TGTGCCAGCAGCAACAGGGGGCTGGAGAACACTGAAGCTTTCTTT. Its protein product is CASSNRGLENTEAFF. This chain joins TRBV27 and TRBJ1-1; the match to TRBD1 covers 9 bases. Germline V gene lookup returns CDR1 MNHEY and CDR2 SMNVEV (reference sequence). V was clipped by 6 bases and J by 1 base; unmatched bases: 6. This CDR3 comprises 15 residues.

The chain has TRBV10-3 and TRBJ2-2, with D tentatively TRBD1 (5 bases). CDR1 is ENHRY, CDR2 SYGVKD, per germline. This CDR3 spans 13 amino acids. V was pared by 4 bases and J by 8 bases, with 11 bases between. The CDR3 is CAISGHPGGELFF. The CDR3 region has the DNA TGTGCCATCAGTGGGCATCCAGGGGGGGAGCTGTTTTTT.

This clone was observed once. The V and J genes are TRBV15 and TRBJ2-3; a weak D match, TRBD2 (7 bases). Germline CDR1 is LNHNV and CDR2 is YYDKDF (reference sequence). V lost 3 bases and J 7 bases, leaving 14 bases between the germline ends. There are 14 residues in the CDR3. The CDR3 DNA reads as TGTGCCACCAGCAGGGCGGGGGCTATTAATACGCAGTATTTT. Amino acid sequence: CATSRAGAINTQYF.

The J gene is TRBJ1-2, the V gene TRBV2, with a weak D call TRBD1 (6 bases). The V gene lost 2 bases and the J gene lost 0 bases, with 19 bases spanning the gap. The CDR3 has 18 amino acids. The germline V gene encodes CDR1 SNHLY and CDR2 FYNNEI. The CDR3: CASSEYGGQARPNYGYTF. The CDR3 region has the DNA TGTGCCAGCAGTGAATATGGGGGCCAGGCCCGACCTAACTATGGCTACACCTTC.

This clone came up a few times. The J gene is TRBJ2-5, the V gene TRBV19; 11 nucleotides match TRBD2. The V gene end was trimmed by 1 base and the J gene end by 2 bases; junction bases not matched to a gene: 3. The germline CDR1 and CDR2 sequences are LNHDA and SQIVND (reference sequence). The length of the CDR3 is 16 residues. In DNA, the CDR3 is TGTGCCAGTAGTATAGGGTCTAGCGGGGGGCAAGAGACCCAGTACTTC. Amino acid sequence: CASSIGSSGGQETQYF.

The CDR3 here is CASSPRTDMNTEAFF. In DNA, the CDR3 is TGTGCCAGCAGCCCCCGGACAGACATGAACACTGAAGCTTTCTTT. The V gene is TRBV25-1, the J gene TRBJ1-1; TRBD1 is a possible D gene (6 bases). Germline V gene sequence: CDR1 MGHDK, CDR2 SYGVNS. Trimming removed 6 bases at V and 0 bases at J, with 14 bases between. This CDR3 comprises 15 residues. Drawing the rest from reference TRBV25-1 and TRBJ1-1, the complete variable domain is EADIYQTPRYLVIGTGKKITLECSQTMGHDKMYWYQQDPGMELHLIHYSYGVNSTEKGDLSSESTVSRIRTEHFPLTLESARPSHTSQYLCASSPRTDMNTEAFFGQGTRLTVV.